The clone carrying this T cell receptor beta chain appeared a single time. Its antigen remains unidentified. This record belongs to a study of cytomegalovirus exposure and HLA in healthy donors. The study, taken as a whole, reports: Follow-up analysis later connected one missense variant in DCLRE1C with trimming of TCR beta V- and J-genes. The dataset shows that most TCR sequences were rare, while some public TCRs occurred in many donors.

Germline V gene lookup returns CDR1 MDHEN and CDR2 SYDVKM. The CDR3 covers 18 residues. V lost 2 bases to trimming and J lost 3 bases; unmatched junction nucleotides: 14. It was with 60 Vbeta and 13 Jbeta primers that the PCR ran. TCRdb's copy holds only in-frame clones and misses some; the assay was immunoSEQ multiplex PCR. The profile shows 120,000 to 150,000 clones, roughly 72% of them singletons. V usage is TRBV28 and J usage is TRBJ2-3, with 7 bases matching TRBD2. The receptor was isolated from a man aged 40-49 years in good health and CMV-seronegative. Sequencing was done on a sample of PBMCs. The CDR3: CASSLLSWPSGNTDTQYF. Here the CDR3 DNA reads TGTGCCAGCAGTTTACTGTCTTGGCCTAGCGGAAATACAGATACGCAGTATTTT.